The 17 T cell receptor beta chains below were found in one sample sequenced in a study of post-analysis software for immune sequencing data (dated by TCRdb to the mid-2010s). No cognate antigen is known for these TCRs. Summary of the overall study and its limitations: Significantly higher frequencies in patients than in controls were found for roughly 5 TRBV segments, including TRBV5-6, TRBV5-1 and TRBV20-1.

Libraries were constructed by PCR. The sequencing machine was an Illumina HiSeq 2500. Unique molecular identifiers were incorporated into TCR beta cDNA libraries to reduce PCR and sequencing biases. The public reads were run again by TCRdb, first through fastp at Q25 and then through MiXCR, and only productive beta chains were kept. Each entry merges the rows of one CDR3 protein and shows their most common DNA and genes. For this sample there are about 770,000 distinct CDR3 sequences; 35% to 55% appear just once. The top ten hold roughly 4.9% of the sample. The source material was blood. The receptors were gathered from a girl between 10 and 17 years old with multiple sclerosis.

The gene calls are TRBV12-3 or TRBV12-4 and TRBJ2-7; tentatively, D is TRBD1 (6 bases). The ends were cut back, 7 bases at V and 3 bases at J, with 16 bases in the middle. The CDR3 is 14 residues long. The CDR3 spells CASTATGGYYEQYF. The CDR3 DNA sequence: TGTGCCAGCACCGCGACAGGCGGGTACTACGAGCAGTACTTC.

This clonotype was seen more than once but under ten times. The rearrangement uses TRBV12-3 or TRBV12-4 and TRBJ2-1, with D hard to call. Trimming took 0 bases from V and 0 from J, leaving 6 bases between them. This CDR3 spans 15 amino acids. The chain's CDR3 is CASSLASFSYNEQFF. CDR3 DNA sequence: TGTGCCAGCAGTTTAGCCAGTTTCTCCTACAATGAGCAGTTCTTC.

The chain is built from TRBV7-3 and TRBJ2-3; 10 nucleotides match TRBD2. The CDR3 runs 16 residues. The V and J ends lost 4 bases and 1 base, in that order; junction bases with no gene match: 5. Germline-derived CDR1 and CDR2 are SGHTA and FQGTGA. The CDR3 coding sequence is TGTGCCAGCAGCTCAACGGGGACTAGCGGCACAGATACGCAGTATTTT. Its protein product is CASSSTGTSGTDTQYF.

As regards this clonotype: The germline gene is not matched at one end of the junction; a read error may be the cause. This chain connects TRBV15 to TRBJ2-1; TRBD2 matches at 7 bases. CDR3 size: 14 residues. The V gene's germline CDR1 is LNHNV and CDR2 YYDKDF (reference sequence). The CDR3 DNA is TGTGCCACCGGCAGACCGGGACTACCTAATGAGCAGTTCTTC. It specifies CATGRPGLPNEQFF.

J is TRBJ2-7 and V is TRBV29-1; maybe TRBD1 (6 bases). The CDR3 sequence is 13 residues long. In germline, CDR1 is SQVTM, CDR2 ANQGSEA. V was trimmed by 4 bases and J by 1 base, leaving 11 bases between them. CDR3 sequence reads: CSVALTGSYEQYF. The CDR3 DNA reads TGCAGCGTTGCCCTGACAGGTTCCTACGAGCAGTACTTC.

This clonotype occurred a few times. The chain carries TRBV4-1 and TRBJ2-7, with 8 bases aligning to TRBD1. Germline loops: CDR1 MGHRA, CDR2 YSYEKL. The V segment lost 1 base and the J segment 0 bases; nucleotides outside the gene matches: 5. The CDR3 has 16 amino acids. The chain's CDR3 is CASSQGVGTGSYEQYF. CDR3 DNA sequence: TGCGCCAGCAGCCAAGGCGTCGGGACAGGCTCCTACGAGCAGTACTTC.

The J gene is TRBJ2-7, the V gene TRBV20-1, with D perhaps matching TRBD1 (7 bases). The CDR3 sequence is 13 residues long. V shed 5 bases and J shed 3 bases, with 14 bases lying between them. Germline CDR1 DFQATT, CDR2 SNEGSKA (reference sequence). The CDR3 region has the DNA TGCAGTGCTCGCGGGACAGCCGACTACGAGCAGTACTTC. This codes for CSARGTADYEQYF.

This clonotype was observed a handful of times. The V gene is TRBV20-1, the J gene TRBJ2-7; D is uncertain. The V gene lost 7 bases and the J gene lost 3 bases, with 10 bases spanning the gap. Germline V gene lookup returns CDR1 DFQATT and CDR2 SNEGSKA (reference sequence). The CDR3 is 11 amino acids. CDR3 protein: CSVPVLYEQYF. CDR3 bases: TGCAGTGTACCGGTCCTCTACGAGCAGTACTTC.

V gene TRBV2 combines with J gene TRBJ2-4, with 16 bases lining up with TRBD2. The CDR3 loop spans 17 amino acids. With 6 bases clipped from V and 0 bases from J, the junction kept 2 bases outside the gene matches. Germline CDR1 is SNHLY and CDR2 is FYNNEI. In DNA, the CDR3 is TGTGCCAGCAGCGGGACTAGCGGGAGGGTAGCCAAAAACATTCAGTACTTC. This gives the protein CASSGTSGRVAKNIQYF.

The chain has TRBV12-5 and TRBJ2-1, with TRBD2 identical over 9 bases. This CDR3 has 16 amino acids. The germline V gene has CDR1 LGHNT and CDR2 FRNRAP. The J segment lost 0 bases and the V segment lost 1 base, leaving 1 base of the junction unmatched. As DNA, the CDR3 is TGTGCTAGTGGTTTGGGCGGGGGGGACTCCTACAATGAGCAGTTCTTC. This translates into CASGLGGGDSYNEQFF. The full variable domain, in which reference TRBV12-5 and TRBJ2-1 provide the parts outside the CDR3, is DARVTQTPRHKVTEMGQEVTMRCQPILGHNTVFWYRQTMMQGLELLAYFRNRAPLDDSGMPKDRFSAEMPDATLATLKIQPSEPRDSAVYFCASGLGGGDSYNEQFFGPGTRLTVL.

This clonotype was counted at least ten times. The CDR3 DNA follows: TGCGCCAGCAGCGGGGGACTAGCAGGTGGAGAGACCCAGTACTTC. The encoded protein is CASSGGLAGGETQYF. The rearrangement uses TRBV5-1 and TRBJ2-5; the match to TRBD2 covers 9 bases. The CDR3 covers 15 residues. V was pared by 4 bases and J by 4 bases, with 8 bases of the junction left unmatched. Germline V gene data show CDR1 as SGHRS and CDR2 as YFSETQ.

The rearrangement joins TRBV20-1 to TRBJ2-7; TRBD1 agrees at 9 bases. J gave up 5 bases and V 5 bases, and 10 bases lay outside the gene matches. Germline CDR1 DFQATT, CDR2 SNEGSKA (reference sequence). This CDR3 is 14 amino acids long. CDR3 sequence (DNA): TGCAGTGCTCGGTCCGGGACAGGGTGGAACGAGCAGTACTTC. Translation gives CSARSGTGWNEQYF.

Of note for this clonotype: Germline is not matched at one junction end, which may reflect a read error. This chain uses TRBV20-1 with TRBJ1-2, with D perhaps matching TRBD1 (6 bases). This CDR3 spans 14 amino acids. The germline CDR1 and CDR2 sequences are DFQATT and SNEGSKA (reference sequence). This CDR3 is CSASGDILHYGHTF. CDR3 DNA sequence: TGCAGTGCTAGTGGGGACATACTTCACTATGGCCACACCTTC.

The genes are TRBV4-1 and TRBJ1-3; possibly TRBD1 for D (5 bases). CDR3 length: 18 amino acids. Germline CDR1 is MGHRA and CDR2 is YSYEKL. The V and J ends lost 0 bases and 5 bases respectively, with 20 bases between them. CDR3 amino acids: CASSQEGIGGTGRNTIYF. DNA for the CDR3: TGCGCCAGCAGCCAAGAAGGTATCGGGGGGACCGGGCGAAACACCATATATTTT.

The V call is TRBV7-2, the J call TRBJ2-1; weak D call: TRBD2 (6 bases). The CDR3 totals 17 residues. The V gene lost 2 bases and the J gene lost 2 bases, with 16 bases spanning the gap. Germline-derived CDR1 and CDR2 are SGHTA and FQGNSA. CDR3 DNA: TGTGCCAGCAGCTTACCTCCTTGGCGGGGAACCTACAATGAGCAGTTCTTC. It translates to CASSLPPWRGTYNEQFF.

The V gene is TRBV13, the J gene TRBJ2-6; 7 positions match TRBD2. The J segment lost 1 base and the V segment lost 3 bases, leaving 6 bases of the junction unmatched. The CDR3 spans 17 residues. CDR1 and CDR2 from the germline V gene are PRHDT and FYEKMQ (reference sequence). The chain's CDR3 is CASSFSTSQSGANVLTF. The CDR3 DNA sequence: TGTGCCAGCAGCTTTTCGACTAGCCAGTCTGGGGCCAACGTCCTGACTTTC.

This clonotype appeared a few times. The rearrangement uses TRBV6-6 and TRBJ1-6; no firm D call. The CDR3 is 13 residues long. Germline V gene data show CDR1 as MNHNY and CDR2 as SVGAGI (reference sequence). Deletions cut 10 bases from V and 12 bases from J, with 19 bases between. In DNA, the CDR3 is TGTGCCATCAAACAGTCCCAGAGAATACCCCTCCACTTT. Translation: CAIKQSQRIPLHF.